This is a list of T cell receptor beta chains from one sample in a study of T-cell memory formation after mild COVID-19. TCRdb itself ran the 5' RACE reads through MiXCR, one entry per CDR3 protein. The data contain approximately 400,000 distinct CDR3 sequences, 20% to 25% of them singletons. Sequencing was performed on PBMCs or a T cell subset sorted from them (not recorded which). The receptors derive from an adult woman who had mild COVID-19 (a few samples of this study predate the infection). Cell type and time point are not known. Both conserved end residues are trimmed from each CDR3. Each record gives: CDR3 length, V gene, J gene, CDR3 protein.

14	TRBV6-1	TRBJ1-5	ATLGLDGGGNQPQH
13	TRBV12-3/TRBV12-4	TRBJ2-1	ASKGGLAGPNEQF
11	TRBV12-3/TRBV12-4	TRBJ2-5	ASRQGARETQY
15	TRBV4-2	TRBJ1-5	ASSQVGDPRLDQPQH
12	TRBV20-1	TRBJ2-7	SARPPTVSYEQY
15	TRBV24-1	TRBJ2-1	ATSDFGLAGVGNEQF
11	TRBV18	TRBJ1-1	ASSEQGLTEAF
11	TRBV11-2	TRBJ2-3	ATSNMKRDTQY
12	TRBV12-3/TRBV12-4	TRBJ2-1	ASIIAGGRNEQF
12	TRBV7-9	TRBJ2-1	ASSTPPDYNEQF
13	TRBV6-6	TRBJ2-3	ASSSRGPGADTQY
13	TRBV29-1	TRBJ2-2	SAWGRVPGTGELF
12	TRBV24-1	TRBJ2-7	ATSDQRSIHEQY
18	TRBV2	TRBJ2-3	ASSEPRLGLAAISTDTQY
11	TRBV6-5	TRBJ1-2	ASSYSSSYGYT
11	TRBV12-3/TRBV12-4	TRBJ2-3	ASYRGQADTQY
12	TRBV7-3	TRBJ2-7	ASSARGQGGEQY
14	TRBV12-3/TRBV12-4	TRBJ2-2	ASSPRTSGVGGELF
14	TRBV20-1	TRBJ2-3	SATGTSGRSTDTQY
12	TRBV6-2/TRBV6-3	TRBJ2-7	ASSYEPLQNEQY
13	TRBV7-8	TRBJ2-5	ASSLPGFPGETQY
12	TRBV12-3/TRBV12-4	TRBJ2-1	ASSLRGRHNEQF
13	TRBV5-6	TRBJ1-5	ASRRGQYSNQPQH
12	TRBV3-1	TRBJ2-2	ASGAGGGTGELF
11	TRBV6-2/TRBV6-3	TRBJ2-7	ASSYSGGGEQY
13	TRBV11-2	TRBJ2-3	ASSSGTLGADTQY
12	TRBV9	TRBJ1-2	ASSGGQYNYGYT
11	TRBV7-7	TRBJ2-5	ASSFNKGATQY
13	TRBV20-1	TRBJ2-7	SAEGRSGAAYEQY
15	TRBV20-1	TRBJ2-7	SARPRLGLAGGYEQY
10	TRBV14	TRBJ1-4	ASSQSMGKLF
14	TRBV7-2	TRBJ2-1	ASSLEGLAGVKEQF
12	TRBV7-2	TRBJ2-5	ASSLGSWQETQY
13	TRBV7-2	TRBJ1-1	ASSYQGARGTEAF
13	TRBV3-1	TRBJ2-7	ASTDSSATPYEQY
16	TRBV11-2	TRBJ2-2	ASSLSIGTSGNTGELF
15	TRBV7-6	TRBJ2-3	ASSLAGTTSGTDTQY
13	TRBV7-2	TRBJ2-1	ASTPGTSDYNEQF
14	TRBV20-1	TRBJ2-3	SARDIWREAADTQY
13	TRBV7-2	TRBJ2-3	ASSSGQGGTDTQY
14	TRBV6-2/TRBV6-3	TRBJ2-1	ASSYSGEAGFNEQF
13	TRBV3-1	TRBJ1-5	ASSQDHQGSQPQH
13	TRBV6-1	TRBJ2-7	ASSEGSSVSYEQY
12	TRBV11-2	TRBJ1-1	ASSSGALNTEAF
12	TRBV3-1	TRBJ1-6	ASSQDMGVSPLH